These T cell receptor beta chains were read from a single sample in a study of prognosis after radiotherapy for stage I lung cancer. TCRdb independently ran MiXCR on the multiplex PCR reads; one entry per CDR3 protein. The repertoire has about 59,000 distinct CDR3 sequences, 26% of them found once; the top ten carry about 7.5%. Here the sequenced sample was PBMCs, taken before or after stereotactic body radiation therapy (not recorded which). These receptors were taken from a donor over 45 with non-small cell lung cancer. Each CDR3 is given with its conserved first and last residue. A D gene is named only where the DNA matches it firmly. The size entry is marked missing in some rows and otherwise reads once, few, many or a size class.

TRBV3-1	many	TRBJ1-3	12	.	CASSQDRNTIYF	TGTGCCAGCAGCCAAGACCGAAACACCATATATTTT
TRBV5-4	many	TRBJ1-6	15	.	CASSLAVGRDSPLHF	TGTGCCAGCAGCTTGGCCGTTGGCAGGGACTCACCCCTCCACTTT
TRBV7-2	many	TRBJ1-2	19	.	CASSLGAGRGGRANYGYTF	TGTGCCAGCAGCTTAGGAGCGGGGAGAGGGGGGAGGGCTAACTATGGCTACACCTTC
TRBV6-2/TRBV6-3	.	TRBJ2-2	14	TRBD1	CASRPGTDSGELFF	TGTGCCAGCAGACCAGGGACAGATTCCGGGGAGCTGTTTTTT
TRBV7-2	.	TRBJ1-5	14	.	CASSSGTHNQHQHF	TGTGCCAGCAGTAGCGGGACACACAATCAGCACCAGCATTTT
TRBV6-2/TRBV6-3	.	TRBJ2-6	19	.	CAISYALNRGLSGANILTF	TGTGCCATCAGTTACGCACTCAACAGGGGACTCTCTGGGGCCAACATCCTGACTTTC
TRBV6-1	many	TRBJ1-5	12	.	CAAGVSHQPQHF	TGTGCCGCAGGGGTAAGTCATCAGCCCCAGCATTTT
TRBV3-1	many	TRBJ2-5	16	.	CASSQGLGQYQETQYF	TGTGCCAGCAGCCAAGGACTAGGGCAGTACCAAGAGACCCAGTACTTC
TRBV5-5	many	TRBJ2-2	18	.	CASSSLRGGATNTGELFF	TGTGCCAGCAGCTCCCTAAGGGGGGGGGCCACGAACACCGGGGAGCTGTTTTTT
TRBV7-2	many	TRBJ1-1	15	TRBD1	CASRLGTGGRTEAFF	TGTGCCAGCAGACTAGGAACAGGGGGCAGAACTGAAGCTTTCTTT
TRBV6-5	many	TRBJ2-5	15	TRBD2	CASSYVGTRVETQYF	TGTGCCAGCAGTTACGTAGGGACTAGGGTGGAGACCCAGTACTTC
TRBV6-1	many	TRBJ2-1	15	TRBD2	CASSQPGLAGFEQFF	TGTGCCAGCAGTCAACCGGGACTAGCGGGGTTTGAGCAGTTCTTC
TRBV30	many	TRBJ1-1	13	TRBD1	CAWGTGLRTEAFF	TGTGCCTGGGGGACAGGGCTGAGGACTGAAGCTTTCTTT
TRBV19	many	TRBJ2-6	19	.	CASSISDGVLSSGANVLTF	TGTGCCAGTAGTATCTCGGACGGTGTTTTAAGCTCTGGGGCCAACGTCCTGACTTTC
TRBV29-1	many	TRBJ1-2	13	TRBD1	CSVWDSANYGYTF	TGCAGCGTTTGGGACAGTGCTAACTATGGCTACACCTTC
TRBV6-1	medium-sized	TRBJ2-3	14	TRBD1	CASLDREGADTQYF	TGTGCCAGCTTAGACAGGGAAGGGGCAGATACGCAGTATTTT
TRBV6-2/TRBV6-3	.	TRBJ1-2	12	.	CASGYVNYGYTF	TGTGCCTCTGGGTATGTCAACTATGGCTACACCTTC
TRBV3-1	many	TRBJ2-3	15	.	CASSQDSGFTDTQYF	TGTGCCAGCAGCCAAGATAGCGGTTTCACAGATACGCAGTATTTT
TRBV3-1	many	TRBJ1-2	13	.	CASSQTGSYGYTF	TGTGCCAGCAGCCAGACAGGTTCTTATGGCTACACCTTC
TRBV20-1	many	TRBJ2-5	12	TRBD2	CSVSGGARTQYF	TGCAGTGTTAGCGGGGGGGCCAGGACCCAGTACTTC
TRBV7-9	many	TRBJ1-2	15	.	CASSFSQSGVGGYTF	TGTGCCAGCAGCTTTTCCCAATCAGGGGTAGGCGGCTACACCTTC
TRBV4-1	many	TRBJ2-1	18	TRBD2	CASSQELALAGVTNEQFF	TGCGCCAGCAGCCAAGAGTTGGCCCTAGCGGGGGTGACAAATGAGCAGTTCTTC
TRBV27	.	TRBJ1-5	15	.	CASSPAWGQRQPQHF	TGTGCCAGCAGCCCGGCATGGGGGCAGAGGCAGCCCCAGCATTTT
TRBV19	.	TRBJ2-5	15	.	CTSSAGGHRQETKYF	TGTACCAGTAGTGCCGGCGGACACCGCCAAGAGACCAAGTACTTC
TRBV6-5	many	TRBJ1-5	15	.	CASSYLGYSNQPQHF	TGTGCCAGCAGTTACTTGGGTTATAGCAATCAGCCCCAGCATTTT
TRBV5-1	many	TRBJ2-5	12	TRBD2	CASREGQETQYF	TGCGCCAGCCGGGAGGGGCAAGAGACCCAGTACTTC
TRBV12-3/TRBV12-4	many	TRBJ1-1	16	TRBD1	CASSLAIGRGYTEAFF	TGTGCCAGCAGTTTAGCGATAGGCAGGGGGTACACTGAAGCTTTCTTT
TRBV7-9	many	TRBJ1-2	15	.	CASSSLRTDAHGYTF	TGTGCCAGCAGCTCCCTACGGACGGACGCGCATGGCTACACCTTC
TRBV7-3	many	TRBJ1-1	17	.	CASSLIPPPRGGTEAFF	TGTGCCAGCAGCCTCATCCCCCCCCCCAGGGGCGGCACTGAAGCTTTCTTT
TRBV2	.	TRBJ2-3	17	TRBD2	CASISGTSGGSTDTQYF	TGTGCCAGCATAAGTGGGACTAGCGGGGGAAGCACAGATACGCAGTATTTT
TRBV25-1	many	TRBJ2-7	11	.	CASTGTYEQYF	TGTGCCAGCACAGGGACCTACGAGCAGTACTTC
TRBV7-8	many	TRBJ2-5	16	TRBD1	CASSLDDRGRGETQYF	TGTGCCAGCAGCTTAGACGACAGGGGGCGCGGGGAGACCCAGTACTTC
TRBV12-3/TRBV12-4	many	TRBJ2-1	15	TRBD2	CASRGTSGGGDEQFF	TGTGCCAGCAGGGGGACTAGCGGGGGCGGGGATGAGCAGTTCTTC
TRBV30	many	TRBJ1-4	15	.	CASNRGGGADEKLFF	TGTGCCTCTAACCGAGGGGGGGGCGCAGATGAAAAACTGTTTTTT
TRBV18	few	TRBJ2-1	15	.	CASSPRGNSYNEQFF	TGTGCCAGCTCACCCCGGGGGAACTCCTACAATGAGCAGTTCTTC
TRBV7-9	.	TRBJ1-2	14	TRBD1	CASSWGTGVYGYTF	TGTGCCAGCAGCTGGGGGACAGGGGTGTATGGCTACACCTTC
TRBV7-2	many	TRBJ1-1	13	.	CASSLNRGTEAFF	TGTGCCAGCAGCTTAAACCGCGGCACTGAAGCTTTCTTT
TRBV20-1	many	TRBJ2-7	15	.	CSAVGDQRSSYEQYF	TGCAGTGCAGTCGGGGACCAAAGGAGCTCCTACGAGCAGTACTTC
TRBV5-1	many	TRBJ2-2	15	TRBD2	CASSSTSANTGELFF	TGCGCCAGCAGCTCGACTAGCGCTAACACCGGGGAGCTGTTTTTT
TRBV19	.	TRBJ2-5	14	.	CASSTAGTRETQYF	TGTGCCAGTAGCACAGCGGGTACGCGGGAGACCCAGTACTTC
TRBV11-2	many	TRBJ2-7	15	TRBD1	CASRRTGTGAYEQYF	TGTGCCAGTCGCCGCACTGGGACAGGGGCCTACGAGCAGTACTTC
TRBV15	many	TRBJ1-3	15	.	CATSRGQRSGNTIYF	TGTGCCACCAGCAGAGGACAGAGGAGTGGAAACACCATATATTTT
TRBV20-1	many	TRBJ2-7	15	TRBD1	CSAEGGTGSVYEQYF	TGCAGTGCTGAAGGGGGGACAGGTAGCGTCTACGAGCAGTACTTC
TRBV12-3/TRBV12-4	many	TRBJ2-1	17	TRBD2	CASRDELGRGVNNEQFF	TGTGCCAGCAGGGACGAGCTGGGACGGGGGGTAAACAATGAGCAGTTCTTC
TRBV20-1	many	TRBJ2-7	12	.	CSAGEGGNEQYF	TGCAGTGCTGGGGAGGGGGGCAACGAGCAGTACTTC
TRBV19	many	TRBJ2-7	16	TRBD2	CASSIRTSGGPYEQYF	TGTGCCAGTAGTATTCGGACTAGCGGGGGACCCTACGAGCAGTACTTC
TRBV5-1	many	TRBJ2-7	13	TRBD1	CASRRDRAYEQYF	TGCGCCAGCAGACGGGACAGGGCCTACGAGCAGTACTTC
TRBV5-6	many	TRBJ2-7	14	.	CASSLARTPYEQYF	TGTGCCAGCAGCTTGGCGCGGACCCCCTACGAGCAGTACTTC